This T cell receptor (beta chain) originates from a study of cytomegalovirus exposure and HLA in healthy donors. Whole-study findings and limits: The study recorded 160 or so TCR beta chains that were cytomegalovirus-associated. Segments of the TCR beta V type were, in most cases, productive about 87% or about 30% of the time in an earlier analysis. Roughly uniform sequencing depth across donors was assumed, possibly incorrectly. It is likely that the observed cluster of highly shared sequence variants was a sequencing artifact.

Comments on this clone: Its cognate antigen is unknown.

CDR1 and CDR2 (germline): SGHDT, YYEEEE. This CDR3 has 15 amino acids. V was clipped by 4 bases and J by 4 bases, with 15 bases between them. 13 Jbeta primers and 60 Vbeta primers were used for the PCR. The protocol was immunoSEQ multiplex PCR, while the TCRdb copy is restricted to in-frame clones and leaves out a portion. The repertoire holds 150,000 to 200,000 clones, with over 75% as singletons. V is TRBV5-6 and J is TRBJ2-1, with D perhaps matching TRBD1 (5 bases). This clonotype was sampled from a young man in good health and CMV-seronegative. Sequencing input: PBMCs. CDR3 bases: TGTGCCAGCAGCCTCCAACAGGTTCAGTACAATGAGCAGTTCTTC. Its translation is CASSLQQVQYNEQFF.